This record looks at one T cell receptor beta chain sequence and its context. These data come from a study of OX40 agonist ivuxolimab in advanced cancers. As for the study in general: Among those enrolled, mean age was 60 years (range roughly 23 to 90) and over 70% were male. Partial responses were recorded for three patients, including one with hepatocellular carcinoma and two with cutaneous melanoma.

The length of the CDR3 is 15 residues. The germline CDR1 and CDR2 sequences are MNHEY and SVGAGI. The V end lost 4 bases, the J end lost 6 bases, and 13 bases lay between the germline ends. Method: immunoSEQ multiplex PCR; TCRdb's copy keeps in-frame clones and lacks some. The sample lists more than 70,000 clones, about 84% occurring once. Here the sequenced sample was CD4+ or CD8+ T cells sorted from blood, taken in a trial of the OX40 agonist ivuxolimab. The chain employs TRBV6-5 and TRBJ1-6; D is possibly TRBD1 (6 bases). The TCR comes from an adult with an advanced solid tumor such as melanoma, head and neck, liver or kidney cancer. This chain's CDR3 is CASSSGQRINSPLHF. As DNA, the CDR3 is TGTGCCAGCAGTTCTGGACAGAGAATTAATTCACCCCTCCACTTT.